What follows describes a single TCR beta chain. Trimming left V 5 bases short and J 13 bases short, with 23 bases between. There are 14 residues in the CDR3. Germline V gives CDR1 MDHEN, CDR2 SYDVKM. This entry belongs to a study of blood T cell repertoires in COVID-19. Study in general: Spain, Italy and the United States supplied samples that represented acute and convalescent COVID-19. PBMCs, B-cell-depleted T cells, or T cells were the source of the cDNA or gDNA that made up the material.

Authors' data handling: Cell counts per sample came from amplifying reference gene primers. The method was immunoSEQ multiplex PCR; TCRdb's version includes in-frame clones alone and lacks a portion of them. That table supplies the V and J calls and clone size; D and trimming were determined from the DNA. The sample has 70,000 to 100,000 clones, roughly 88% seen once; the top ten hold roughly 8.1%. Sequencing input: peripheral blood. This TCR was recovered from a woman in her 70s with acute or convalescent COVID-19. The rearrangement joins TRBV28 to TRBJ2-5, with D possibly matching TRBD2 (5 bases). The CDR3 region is CASSGPYRARGPYF. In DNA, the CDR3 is TGTGCCAGCAGTGGGCCTTACCGGGCCCGGGGTCCGTACTTC.